Shown below are 19 T cell receptor beta chains from a single sample sequenced in a study of cytomegalovirus exposure and HLA in healthy donors. The PCR was carried out with 60 Vbeta primers and 13 Jbeta primers. Data came from immunoSEQ multiplex PCR; TCRdb stores just in-frame clones and leaves some out. The sample has a few hundred thousand clones, nearly 95% seen once. The sequenced material came from PBMCs. The receptors come from a girl under 10 years old in good health and CMV-seronegative.

The J gene is TRBJ2-1, the V gene TRBV9; 9 nucleotides align to TRBD2. This CDR3 is 16 amino acids long. Losses at the gene ends were 3 bases for V and 3 bases for J; bases not matched to a gene: 7. The V gene's germline CDR1 is SGDLS and CDR2 YYNGEE. CDR3 region: CASSGFPSGDYNEQFF. The CDR3 DNA reads as TGTGCCAGCAGCGGATTTCCTAGCGGGGACTACAATGAGCAGTTCTTC.

This chain joins TRBV13 and TRBJ2-3; TRBD2 matches 11 bases. The ends lost 1 base at V and 2 bases at J; junction bases unmatched: 5. This CDR3 contains 17 residues. CDR1 is PRHDT, CDR2 FYEKMQ, per germline (reference sequence). CDR3 sequence (DNA): TGTGCCAGCAGCTTAGAAGCGACTAGCGGGATCACAGATACGCAGTATTTT. Translating gives CASSLEATSGITDTQYF.

The chain carries TRBV25-1 and TRBJ1-4, with a weak D call TRBD1 (5 bases). Germline V CDR1 and CDR2: MGHDK, SYGVNS. The CDR3 runs to 15 residues. V gave up 1 base and J gave up 7 bases, with 13 bases separating them. The CDR3 DNA sequence: TGTGCCAGCAGTGAATGGTCCCAGGGAGGTGAAAAACTGTTTTTT. Encoded protein: CASSEWSQGGEKLFF.

The chain joins TRBV28 to TRBJ2-5; D gene ambiguous. The germline V gene has CDR1 MDHEN and CDR2 SYDVKM. The CDR3 has 10 residues. Trimming took off 6 bases at V and 5 bases at J, with 4 bases between the two ends. The CDR3 DNA follows: TGTGCCAGCAGAGAGGAGACCCAGTACTTC. This codes for CASREETQYF. The full variable domain, its missing parts supplied by reference TRBV28 and TRBJ2-5, is DVKVTQSSRYLVKRTGEKVFLECVQDMDHENMFWYRQDPGLGLRLIYFSYDVKMKEKGDIPEGYSVSREKKERFSLILESASTNQTSMYLCASREETQYFGPGTRLLVL.

The V and J genes are TRBV27 and TRBJ1-1, with 7 nucleotides matching TRBD1. Trimming removed 8 bases from V and 0 bases from J; junction bases left unmatched: 12. Germline V gene sequence: CDR1 MNHEY, CDR2 SMNVEV (reference sequence). CDR3 length: 16 residues. Here the CDR3 DNA reads TGTGCCAGCGCTACCCTCAGGGACAGCATGAACACTGAAGCTTTCTTT. Protein sequence: CASATLRDSMNTEAFF.

The CDR3 region is CASRSAGGVTDTQYF. The CDR3 DNA reads TGCGCCAGCAGATCGGCGGGGGGAGTGACAGATACGCAGTATTTT. V usage is TRBV5-1 and J usage is TRBJ2-3, with 8 nucleotides matching TRBD2. The CDR3 has 15 residues. Germline lookup yields CDR1 SGHRS and CDR2 YFSETQ. Trimming took 5 bases from V and 3 from J; bases not matched to a gene: 8.

The chain combines TRBV4-2 with TRBJ2-5; 8 bases match TRBD1. Trimming took 6 bases from V and 3 from J; bases not matched to a gene: 12. Germline V gene lookup returns CDR1 LGHNA and CDR2 YNFKEQ. The CDR3 totals 16 residues. Here the CDR3 reads CASRQFQQGGKETQYF. In nucleotides, the CDR3 is TGTGCCAGCAGGCAATTTCAACAGGGGGGAAAAGAGACCCAGTACTTC.

V is TRBV2 and J is TRBJ1-2; 9 positions match TRBD1. The CDR3 runs 14 residues. Germline V gene lookup returns CDR1 SNHLY and CDR2 FYNNEI. J lost 8 bases, V lost 6 bases, and 10 bases had no gene match. The CDR3: CASRPTGGSGGYTF. The CDR3 DNA reads TGTGCCAGCAGGCCGACAGGGGGTTCGGGAGGCTACACCTTC.

The chain employs TRBV5-5 and TRBJ2-5, with TRBD1 matching over 7 bases. The better agreement between TRBJ2-7 and the DNA end casts doubt on the J call. The CDR3 consists of 14 residues. Germline V gives CDR1 SGHKS, CDR2 YYEKEE (reference sequence). Written as DNA, the CDR3 is TGTGCCAGCAGCTTGTGGGACAGCCTTAGCGAGCAGTACTTC. Amino acids: CASSLWDSLSEQYF.

This clone has a single count. This chain uses TRBV10-2 with TRBJ2-7; 12 bases agree with TRBD2. V was pared by 4 bases and J by 6 bases, with 7 bases of the junction left unmatched. The CDR3 is 15 residues long. Looked up from germline, CDR1 is WSHSY and CDR2 is SAAADI. The CDR3 DNA follows: TGCGCCAGCAGTGTGACTAGCGGGAGTCGTCGCGAGCAGTACTTC. The encoded protein is CASSVTSGSRREQYF.

J is TRBJ2-1 and V is TRBV10-3; possibly TRBD2 for D (5 bases). The CDR3 runs 14 residues. Trimming stripped 5 bases from V and 8 bases from J, with 16 bases between. Germline V gene lookup returns CDR1 ENHRY and CDR2 SYGVKD. The CDR3 protein is CAISLPGSADEQFF. The CDR3 nucleotides read TGTGCCATCAGTTTACCCGGGTCAGCGGATGAGCAGTTCTTC.

The rearrangement joins TRBV9 to TRBJ2-5, with 14 nucleotides matching TRBD2. The CDR3 loop spans 16 amino acids. V dropped 4 bases and J dropped 2; count of bases not matched to a gene: 4. Per the germline V gene, CDR1 is SGDLS and CDR2 is YYNGEE. The CDR3 is CASSPGTSGGQETQYF. CDR3 sequence (DNA): TGTGCCAGCAGCCCCGGGACTAGCGGGGGACAAGAGACCCAGTACTTC.

The V call is TRBV5-5, the J call TRBJ2-7; 7 bases agree with TRBD2. The CDR3 contains 13 residues. CDR1 SGHKS and CDR2 YYEKEE come from the germline V gene (reference sequence). J was trimmed by 7 bases and V by 3 bases; bases with no gene match: 7. The CDR3 nucleotides read TGTGCCAGCAGCTGGACGGGACTAACAGAGCAGTACTTC. Residues: CASSWTGLTEQYF.

CDR3 residues: CASSSLTPGANTEAFF. The CDR3 DNA follows: TGCGCCAGCAGCTCCTTGACTCCAGGGGCGAACACTGAAGCTTTCTTT. This sequence joins TRBV5-1 and TRBJ1-1, with a weak D call TRBD1 (6 bases). CDR1 is SGHRS and CDR2 is YFSETQ in the germline V gene. The CDR3 loop spans 16 amino acids. Trimming took off 3 bases at V and 1 base at J, with 16 bases between the two ends.

This clone was counted a few times. The chain has TRBV2 and TRBJ1-1, with D possibly TRBD1 on 5 matching bases. Trimming shortened V by 7 bases and J by 8 bases, and 17 bases separated the two germline ends. The CDR3 loop spans 13 amino acids. Germline lookup yields CDR1 SNHLY and CDR2 FYNNEI. The CDR3 is CASTFRGGGEAFF. CDR3 DNA sequence: TGTGCCAGCACCTTTAGGGGAGGTGGGGAAGCTTTCTTT.

The V call is TRBV6-5, the J call TRBJ1-6; a weak D match, TRBD1 (5 bases). Deletions cut 0 bases from V and 12 bases from J, with 15 bases between. This CDR3 is 15 amino acids long. CDR1 and CDR2 (germline): MNHEY, SVGAGI. The CDR3 nucleotides read TGTGCCAGCAGTTACTCTTTCCAGGGTGGCGGACCCCTCCACTTT. Translation gives CASSYSFQGGGPLHF.

The chain links TRBV28 to TRBJ2-7; the D gene is possibly TRBD2 (5 bases). Germline lookup yields CDR1 MDHEN and CDR2 SYDVKM. V shed 7 bases and J shed 5 bases, with 27 bases lying between them. The CDR3 is made up of 17 amino acids. CDR3 sequence (DNA): TGTGCCAGCACCCTCTATACGGGATCCCAGTTTAGTGACGAGCAGTACTTC. It yields the protein CASTLYTGSQFSDEQYF.

The rearrangement joins TRBV5-1 to TRBJ2-7; possibly TRBD1 for D (6 bases). V lost 4 bases and J 3 bases, leaving 11 bases between the germline ends. Germline assignment: CDR1 SGHRS and CDR2 YFSETQ. The CDR3 loop spans 13 amino acids. CDR3 amino acids: CASSTQGNYEQYF. Written as DNA, the CDR3 is TGCGCCAGCAGCACACAGGGAAACTACGAGCAGTACTTC.

This rearrangement joins TRBV4-2 to TRBJ1-5, with unresolved D. This CDR3 spans 14 amino acids. Trimming left V 3 bases short and J 3 bases short, with 9 bases between. From germline, CDR1 is LGHNA and CDR2 YNFKEQ. The CDR3 loop is CASSHAEANQPQHF. The CDR3 DNA follows: TGTGCCAGCAGCCACGCGGAAGCCAATCAGCCCCAGCATTTT.